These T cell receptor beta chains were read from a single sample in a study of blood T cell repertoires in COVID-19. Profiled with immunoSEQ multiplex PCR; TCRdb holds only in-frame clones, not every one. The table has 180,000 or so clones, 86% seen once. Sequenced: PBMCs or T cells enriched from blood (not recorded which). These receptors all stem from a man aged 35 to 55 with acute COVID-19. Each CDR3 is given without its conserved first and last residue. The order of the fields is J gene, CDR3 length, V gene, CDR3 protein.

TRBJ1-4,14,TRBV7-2,ASSPHQRQGNEKLF
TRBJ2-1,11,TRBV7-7,ASSLAQGDEQF
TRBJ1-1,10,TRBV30,AWTRLNTEAF
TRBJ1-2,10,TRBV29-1,SVVGAHYGYT
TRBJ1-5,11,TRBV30,AWSVGGDQPQH
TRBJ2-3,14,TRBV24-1,ATSDSPWREGDTQY
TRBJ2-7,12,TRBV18,ASSPGLANYEQY
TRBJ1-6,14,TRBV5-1,ASSLEGPNQDSPLH
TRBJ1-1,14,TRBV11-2,ASSLAMGSSLMKAF
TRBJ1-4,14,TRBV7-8,ASSPRTGQLNEKLF
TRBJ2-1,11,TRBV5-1,ASSPRVRDEQF
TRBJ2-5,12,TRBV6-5,ASSSEGQQETQY
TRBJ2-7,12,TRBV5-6,ASSLGYSNYEQY
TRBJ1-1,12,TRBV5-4,ASRDRQGNTEAF
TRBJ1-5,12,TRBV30,AWSVHSQNQPQH
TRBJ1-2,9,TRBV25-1,ASSTSFGYT
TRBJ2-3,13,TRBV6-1,ASSESTGGTDTQY
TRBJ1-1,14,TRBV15,ATSPRTYTVNTEAF
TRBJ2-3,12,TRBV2,ASKGLPSGDTQY
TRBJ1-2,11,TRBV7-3,ASSARGGDGYT
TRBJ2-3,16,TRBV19,ASSVRTSGARGADTQY
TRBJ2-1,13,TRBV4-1,ASSQRGLAGIEQF